This T cell receptor beta chain originates from a study of T cell responses to AZD1222 COVID-19 vaccine. About the study: Pooled in the analysis were second doses at about 4 or about 12 weeks.

V lost 6 bases, J lost 7 bases, and 12 bases lay in between. The CDR3 length is 13 residues. Germline CDR1 and CDR2: MNHEY and SVGAGI. Assay: immunoSEQ multiplex PCR; the TCRdb copy retains only in-frame clones and omits some. The sample contains about 130,000 clones, 93% of which appear only once. This chain connects TRBV6-5 to TRBJ1-4, with D tentatively TRBD1 (5 bases). Specimen: peripheral blood, collected on day 0 of AZD1222 vaccination. The receptor's source is an adult in good health. CDR3 sequence: CASSAGPLEKLFF. The CDR3 DNA is TGTGCCAGCAGCGCGGGACCGCTTGAAAAACTGTTTTTT.